This T cell receptor beta chain emerged from a study of T-cell reconstitution after alpha-beta-depleted transplantation in children. The germline V gene has CDR1 SGHAT and CDR2 FQNNGV. The CDR3 sequence is 18 residues long. Trimming at V came to 3 bases and at J to 3 bases, leaving 12 bases not matched to a gene. For TCRbeta, the library was prepared with unique molecular identifiers. TCRdb re-called the PCR reads with MiXCR, one entry per CDR3 protein. The sample shows about 640,000 distinct CDR3 sequences, 13% of them seen only once. This clonotype was picked up a small number of times. The sequence came from a male patient younger than 18 who had a stem cell transplant for acute myeloid leukemia, so the T cells may come from the graft donor. The specimen comprised PBMCs, mostly from graft donor cells, sampled 360 days after TCRalphabeta/CD19-depleted stem cell transplant. The genes are TRBV11-2 and TRBJ2-3; TRBD2 aligns across 10 bases. The CDR3 loop reads CASSFFPSGRGLTDTQYF. In nucleotides, the CDR3 is TGTGCCAGCAGCTTTTTCCCTAGCGGGAGAGGTTTAACAGATACGCAGTATTTT.